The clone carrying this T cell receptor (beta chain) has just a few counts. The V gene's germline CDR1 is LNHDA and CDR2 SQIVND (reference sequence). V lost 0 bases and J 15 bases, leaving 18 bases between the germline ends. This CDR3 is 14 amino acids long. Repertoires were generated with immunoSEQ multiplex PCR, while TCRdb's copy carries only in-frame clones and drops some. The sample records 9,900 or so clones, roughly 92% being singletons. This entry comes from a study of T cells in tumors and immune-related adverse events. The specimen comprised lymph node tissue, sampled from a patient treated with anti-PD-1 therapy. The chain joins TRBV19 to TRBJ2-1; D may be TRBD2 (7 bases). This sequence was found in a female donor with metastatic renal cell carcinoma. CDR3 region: CASSIEGGGRRRFF. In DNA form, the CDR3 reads TGTGCCAGTAGTATAGAAGGGGGGGGACGGCGGCGGTTCTTC.